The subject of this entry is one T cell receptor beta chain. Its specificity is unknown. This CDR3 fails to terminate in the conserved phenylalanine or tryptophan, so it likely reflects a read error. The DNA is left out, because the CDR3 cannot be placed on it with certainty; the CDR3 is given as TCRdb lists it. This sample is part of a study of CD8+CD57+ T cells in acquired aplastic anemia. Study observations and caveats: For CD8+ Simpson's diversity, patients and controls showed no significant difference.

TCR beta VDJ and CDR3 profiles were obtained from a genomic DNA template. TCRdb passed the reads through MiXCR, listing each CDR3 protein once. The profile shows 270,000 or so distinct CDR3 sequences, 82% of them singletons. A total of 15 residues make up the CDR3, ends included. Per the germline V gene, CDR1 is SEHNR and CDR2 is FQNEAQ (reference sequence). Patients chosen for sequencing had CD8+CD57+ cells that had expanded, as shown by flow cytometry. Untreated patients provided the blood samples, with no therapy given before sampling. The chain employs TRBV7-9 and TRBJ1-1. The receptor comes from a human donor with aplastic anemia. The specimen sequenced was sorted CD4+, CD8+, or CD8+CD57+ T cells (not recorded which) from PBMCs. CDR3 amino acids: CASSAVAERQYFGFS.